This T cell receptor beta chain originates from a study of CD8 T cells in Susac syndrome. The table lists this clonotype with a count of one. V was trimmed by 10 bases and J by 2 bases, leaving 17 bases between them. The CDR3 runs to 14 residues. Germline assignment: CDR1 SEHNR and CDR2 FQNEAQ (reference sequence). RNA was extracted with the RNeasy kit, and a quantity of roughly 0.45 to 1 ug was reverse transcribed using random hexamers. TCRdb fed the immunoSEQ multiplex PCR reads into MiXCR, producing one record per CDR3 protein. In the table there are about 150,000 distinct CDR3 sequences, roughly 95% of which are singletons.

The chain combines TRBV7-9 with TRBJ1-2, with no clear D. This clonotype originated in a human donor with multiple sclerosis. Sequences were obtained from CD8+ T cells from PBMCs. The CDR3: CATLGFGANYGYTF. CDR3 bases: TGTGCCACCCTCGGTTTTGGAGCAAACTATGGCTACACCTTC.